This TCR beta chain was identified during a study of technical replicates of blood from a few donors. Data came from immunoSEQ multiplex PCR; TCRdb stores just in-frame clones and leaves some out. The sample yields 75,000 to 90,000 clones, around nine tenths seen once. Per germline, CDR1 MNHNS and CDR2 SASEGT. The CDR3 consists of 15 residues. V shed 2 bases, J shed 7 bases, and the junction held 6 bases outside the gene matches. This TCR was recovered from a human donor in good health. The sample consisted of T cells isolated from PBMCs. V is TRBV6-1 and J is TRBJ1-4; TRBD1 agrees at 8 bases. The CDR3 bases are TGTGCCAGCAGTGAATCCTCAGGGGGCGGTGAAAAACTGTTTTTT. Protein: CASSESSGGGEKLFF.